This T cell receptor (beta chain) was captured by sequencing in a study of blood T cell repertoires in COVID-19. Deletions cut 0 bases from V and 6 bases from J, with 8 bases between. Germline CDR1 is SGHNT and CDR2 is YYREEE (reference sequence). CDR3 length: 13 residues. Enrolled through a virtual design, the participants were between 18 and 89 years of age and came from under 25 US areas. Cohorts were determined from participant-reported clinical history. As originally analysed: Nucleated cell counts were estimated from reference gene primer amplification. Some clones are missing from TCRdb's copy, which holds only in-frame ones; the method was immunoSEQ multiplex PCR. Clone size and V and J calls were adopted from that table, with D and trimming inferred from the DNA. The sample lists 130,000 or so clones; 84% were seen once.

The TCR sequence derives from a middle-aged man with acute COVID-19. Material: PBMCs or T cells enriched from blood (not recorded which). The chain has TRBV5-4 and TRBJ2-3; weak D call: TRBD2 (5 bases). CDR3 sequence (DNA): TGTGCCAGCAGCTTGGGTGAGGGCGATACGCAGTATTTT. Translation gives CASSLGEGDTQYF. The complete variable domain, with remaining parts taken from reference TRBV5-4 and TRBJ2-3, reads ETGVTQSPTHLIKTRGQQVTLRCSSQSGHNTVSWYQQALGQGPQFIFQYYREEENGRGNFPPRFSGLQFPNYSSELNVNALELDDSALYLCASSLGEGDTQYFGPGTRLTVL.